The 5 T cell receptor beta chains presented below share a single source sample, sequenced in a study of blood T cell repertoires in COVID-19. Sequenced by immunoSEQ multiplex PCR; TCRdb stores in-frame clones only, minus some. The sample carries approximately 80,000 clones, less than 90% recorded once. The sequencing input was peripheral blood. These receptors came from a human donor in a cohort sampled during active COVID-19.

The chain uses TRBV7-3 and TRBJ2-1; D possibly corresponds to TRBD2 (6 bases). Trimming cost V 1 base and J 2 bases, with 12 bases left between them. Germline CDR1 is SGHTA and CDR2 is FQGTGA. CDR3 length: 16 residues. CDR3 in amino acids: CASSLRAGIPYNEQFF. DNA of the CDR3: TGTGCCAGCAGCTTAAGGGCGGGGATCCCCTACAATGAGCAGTTCTTC. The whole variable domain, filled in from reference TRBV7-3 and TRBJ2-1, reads GAGVSQTPSNKVTEKGKYVELRCDPISGHTALYWYRQSLGQGPEFLIYFQGTGAADDSGLPNDRFFAVRPEGSVSTLKIQRTERGDSAVYLCASSLRAGIPYNEQFFGPGTRLTVL.

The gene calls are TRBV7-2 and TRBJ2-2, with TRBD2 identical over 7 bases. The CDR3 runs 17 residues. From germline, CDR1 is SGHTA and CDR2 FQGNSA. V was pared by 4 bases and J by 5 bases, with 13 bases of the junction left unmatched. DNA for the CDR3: TGTGCCAGCAGCTCCCCGGGGGGAGGTTATGTGACCGGGGAGCTGTTTTTT. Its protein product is CASSSPGGGYVTGELFF.

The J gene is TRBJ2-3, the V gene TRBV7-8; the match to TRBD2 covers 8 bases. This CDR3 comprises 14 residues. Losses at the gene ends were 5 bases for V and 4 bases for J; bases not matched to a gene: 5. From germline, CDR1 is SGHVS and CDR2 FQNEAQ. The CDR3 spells CASSRGRGADTQYF. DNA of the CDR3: TGTGCCAGCAGCCGCGGGCGGGGGGCAGATACGCAGTATTTT.

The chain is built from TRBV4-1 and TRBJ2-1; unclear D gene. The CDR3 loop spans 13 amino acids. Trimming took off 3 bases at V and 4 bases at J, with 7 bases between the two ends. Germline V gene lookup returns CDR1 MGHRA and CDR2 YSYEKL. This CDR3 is CASSQRSYNEQFF. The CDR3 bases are TGCGCCAGCAGCCAGCGGTCATACAATGAGCAGTTCTTC.

The CDR3 reads CATSLPPPGSSYNEQFF. DNA of the CDR3: TGTGCCACCAGCCTACCCCCCCCGGGATCCTCCTACAATGAGCAGTTCTTC. The chain has TRBV15 and TRBJ2-1; perhaps TRBD2 as D (5 bases). This CDR3 has 17 amino acids. Per the germline V gene, CDR1 is LNHNV and CDR2 is YYDKDF (reference sequence). The germline V and J ends were trimmed by 5 bases and 0 bases, with 17 bases remaining between them.